Listed here are 3 T cell receptor beta chains from one sample, sequenced in a study of HIV-infected patients and healthy controls. TCRdb re-called the 5' RACE reads through MiXCR, storing one row per CDR3 protein. The profile covers tens of thousands of distinct CDR3 sequences, with 15% to 20% appearing a single time and more than 1.3% taken by the ten largest. The sequencing sample was made of CD4+ T cells from blood. These receptor sequences come from a human donor in good health.

The sample holds a few counts of this clonotype. V and J are TRBV12-3 or TRBV12-4 and TRBJ1-1, with a tentative D call TRBD1 (6 bases). The V end lost 0 bases, the J end lost 0 bases, and 11 bases lay between the germline ends. CDR3 length: 16 residues. The CDR3: CASSLAAGTLNTEAFF. The CDR3 DNA sequence: TGTGCCAGCAGTTTAGCAGCCGGGACATTGAACACTGAAGCTTTCTTT.

This clonotype was detected a few times. DNA of the CDR3: TGTGCCAGCTCACCAGGGACAGGGGGCACAGATACGCAGTATTTT. It translates to CASSPGTGGTDTQYF. The V and J genes are TRBV18 and TRBJ2-3, with 10 bases identical to TRBD1. The CDR3 runs to 15 residues. The germline V gene has CDR1 KGHSH and CDR2 LQKENI. The V and J ends lost 2 bases and 1 base, in that order; junction bases with no gene match: 0.

The gene calls are TRBV5-1 and TRBJ2-5; no firm D call. CDR3 size: 12 residues. Per germline, CDR1 SGHRS and CDR2 YFSETQ. V was trimmed by 5 bases and J by 1 base, leaving 6 bases between them. The CDR3 sequence is CASSASQETQYF. The CDR3 DNA follows: TGCGCCAGCAGTGCTAGCCAAGAGACCCAGTACTTC.